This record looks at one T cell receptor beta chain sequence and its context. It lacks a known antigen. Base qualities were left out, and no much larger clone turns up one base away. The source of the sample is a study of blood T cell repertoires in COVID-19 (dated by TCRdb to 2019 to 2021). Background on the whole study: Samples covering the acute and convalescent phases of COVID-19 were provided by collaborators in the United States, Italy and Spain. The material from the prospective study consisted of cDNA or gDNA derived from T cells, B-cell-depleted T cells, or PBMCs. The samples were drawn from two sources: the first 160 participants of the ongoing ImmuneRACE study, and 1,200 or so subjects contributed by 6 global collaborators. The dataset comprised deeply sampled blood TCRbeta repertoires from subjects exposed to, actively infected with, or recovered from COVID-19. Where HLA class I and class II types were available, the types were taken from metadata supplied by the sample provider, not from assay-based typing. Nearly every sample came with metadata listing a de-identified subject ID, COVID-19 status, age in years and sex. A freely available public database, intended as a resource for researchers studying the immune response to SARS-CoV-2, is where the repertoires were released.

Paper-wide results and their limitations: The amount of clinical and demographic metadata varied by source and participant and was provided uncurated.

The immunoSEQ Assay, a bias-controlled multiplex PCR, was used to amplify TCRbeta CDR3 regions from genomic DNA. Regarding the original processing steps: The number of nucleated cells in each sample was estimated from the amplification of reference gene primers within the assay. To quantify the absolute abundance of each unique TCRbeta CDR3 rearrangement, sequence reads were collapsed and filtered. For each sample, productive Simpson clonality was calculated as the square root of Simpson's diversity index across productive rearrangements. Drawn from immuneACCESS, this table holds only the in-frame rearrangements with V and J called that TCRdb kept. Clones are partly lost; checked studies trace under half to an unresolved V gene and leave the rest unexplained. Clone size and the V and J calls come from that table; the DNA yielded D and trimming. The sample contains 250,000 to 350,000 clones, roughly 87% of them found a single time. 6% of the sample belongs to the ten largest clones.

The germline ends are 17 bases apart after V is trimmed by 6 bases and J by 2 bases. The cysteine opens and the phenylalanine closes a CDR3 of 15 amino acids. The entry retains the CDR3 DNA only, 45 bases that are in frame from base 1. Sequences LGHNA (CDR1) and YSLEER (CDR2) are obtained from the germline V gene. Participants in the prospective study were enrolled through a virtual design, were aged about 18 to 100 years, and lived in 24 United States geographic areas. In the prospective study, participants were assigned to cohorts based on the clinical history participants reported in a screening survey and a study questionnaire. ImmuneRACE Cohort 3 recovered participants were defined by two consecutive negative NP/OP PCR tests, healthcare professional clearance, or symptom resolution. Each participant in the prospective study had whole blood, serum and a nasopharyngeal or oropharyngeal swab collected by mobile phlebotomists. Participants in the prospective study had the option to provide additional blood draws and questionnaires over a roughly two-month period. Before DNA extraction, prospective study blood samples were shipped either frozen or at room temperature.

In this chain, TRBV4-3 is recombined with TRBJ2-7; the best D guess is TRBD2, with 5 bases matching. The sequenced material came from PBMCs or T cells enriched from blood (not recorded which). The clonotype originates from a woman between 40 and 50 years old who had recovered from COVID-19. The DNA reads TGCGCCAGCAGTCGGAGGAAGGGCGGGCCCTACGAGCAGTACTTC. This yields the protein CASSRRKGGPYEQYF.